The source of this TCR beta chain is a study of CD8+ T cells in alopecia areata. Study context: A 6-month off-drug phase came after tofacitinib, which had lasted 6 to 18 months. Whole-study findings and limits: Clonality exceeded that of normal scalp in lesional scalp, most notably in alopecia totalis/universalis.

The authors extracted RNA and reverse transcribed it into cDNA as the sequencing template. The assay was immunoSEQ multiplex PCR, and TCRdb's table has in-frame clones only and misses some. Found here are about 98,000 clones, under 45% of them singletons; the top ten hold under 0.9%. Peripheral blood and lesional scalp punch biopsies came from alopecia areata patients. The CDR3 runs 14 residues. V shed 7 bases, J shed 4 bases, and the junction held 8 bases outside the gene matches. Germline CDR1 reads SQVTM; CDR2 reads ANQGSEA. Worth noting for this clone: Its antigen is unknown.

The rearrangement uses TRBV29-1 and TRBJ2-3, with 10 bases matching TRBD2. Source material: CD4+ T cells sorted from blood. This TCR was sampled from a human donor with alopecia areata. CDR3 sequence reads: CSARSGGAADTQYF. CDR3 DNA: TGCAGCGCCAGAAGCGGGGGGGCCGCAGATACGCAGTATTTT.